Listed below are T cell receptor beta chains from one sample, sequenced in a study of T cells after yellow fever vaccination. One entry per CDR3 protein, called by TCRdb with MiXCR from the 5' RACE reads. The sample contains some 240,000 distinct CDR3 sequences, around 4.9% of which appear only once. The specimen comprised CD4+ T cells sorted from PBMCs, sampled on the day of the yellow fever booster vaccination. These receptor sequences come from a man between 18 and 35 years old who received the YFV17D yellow fever vaccine. Each CDR3 is given with its conserved first and last residue. Fields, in order: V gene, J gene, D gene, clone size, CDR3 DNA, CDR3 protein. A D gene is named only where the DNA matches it firmly. A row's size may be missing; if present it is once, few, many or a size class.

TRBV12-3/TRBV12-4,TRBJ2-3,NA,many,TGTGCCAGCAGTTTAGTCCGGCTAGCTGGGCGGACAGATACGCAGTATTTT,CASSLVRLAGRTDTQYF
TRBV29-1,TRBJ1-2,NA,NA,TGCAGCGTTGGGGGAGTGGATGGCTACACCTTC,CSVGGVDGYTF
TRBV5-1,TRBJ2-3,TRBD2,NA,TGCGCCACCTCTGATCCCAGCGGGGGGGCCGCAGATACGCAGTATTTT,CATSDPSGGAADTQYF
TRBV5-1,TRBJ2-5,TRBD2,NA,TGCGCCAGCAGCTTAGGAGCGGGGGGATCCAGGGAGACCCAGTACTTC,CASSLGAGGSRETQYF
TRBV11-2,TRBJ2-7,NA,NA,TGTGCCAGCAGCCCCACGACAGGGAGGACTTACGAGCAGTACTTC,CASSPTTGRTYEQYF
TRBV4-1,TRBJ1-3,NA,many,TGCGCCAGCAGCCAATTCCCGCGGGGAATTGGAAACACCATATATTTT,CASSQFPRGIGNTIYF
TRBV12-3/TRBV12-4,TRBJ1-5,TRBD1,many,TGTGCCAGCAGTTTACCGGGACAGGGCCGGGGCCAGCCCCAGCATTTT,CASSLPGQGRGQPQHF
TRBV5-4,TRBJ1-6,NA,NA,TGTGCCAGCAGCTCCGGGACGGTGAATTCACCCCTCCACTTT,CASSSGTVNSPLHF
TRBV20-1,TRBJ1-1,NA,few,TGCAGTGCTCCGGGACTTACGAACACTGAAGCTTTCTTT,CSAPGLTNTEAFF
TRBV4-3,TRBJ2-5,NA,few,TGCGCCAGCAGCCAAGATCGATGGTTCCAAGAGACCCAGTACTTC,CASSQDRWFQETQYF
TRBV20-1,TRBJ1-3,NA,many,TGCAGTGCTTGGCGGGGGGACGGGCACTCTGGAAACACCATATATTTT,CSAWRGDGHSGNTIYF
TRBV7-2,TRBJ1-1,NA,few,TGTGCCCTCAGGTTCTCCCCGAACACTGAAGCTTTCTTT,CALRFSPNTEAFF
TRBV12-3/TRBV12-4,TRBJ2-7,TRBD2,many,TGTGCCAGCAGCGCTGGGGGGGGTGCCAGCGAGCAGTACTTC,CASSAGGGASEQYF
TRBV6-5,TRBJ2-1,TRBD2,many,TGTGCCAGCAGTCCGCGGGGACTAGGGCCCAATGAGCAGTTCTTC,CASSPRGLGPNEQFF
TRBV11-2,TRBJ1-1,NA,many,TGTGCCAGCAGCTTCCCCAGGGGAGGCACTGAAGCTTTCTTT,CASSFPRGGTEAFF
TRBV15,TRBJ2-5,TRBD1,NA,TGTGCCACCAGACGGGACAGGGGAGGAGAGACCCAGTACTTC,CATRRDRGGETQYF
TRBV25-1,TRBJ2-5,TRBD2,medium-sized,TGTGCCAGCAGTGAGACTAGCGGGGTTCGAGAGACCCAGTACTTC,CASSETSGVRETQYF